A selection of T cell receptor beta chains follows, all from one sample in a study of OX40 agonist ivuxolimab in advanced cancers. The table came from immunoSEQ multiplex PCR; TCRdb's copy has only in-frame clones and leaves some out. Of approximately 52,000 clones in the sample, 82% are singletons; the top ten hold 3.9%. Sequenced here: CD4+ or CD8+ T cells sorted from blood, sampled in a trial of the OX40 agonist ivuxolimab. The receptor source for this set is an adult with an advanced solid tumor such as melanoma, head and neck, liver or kidney cancer. Both conserved end residues are trimmed from each CDR3.

>TRBJ1-1|TRBV28|14
ASRSGGAVRFTEAF
>TRBJ1-6|TRBV6-5|10
ASSGPLGSLH
>TRBJ1-1|TRBV5-3|11
ASSRWGLDEAF
>TRBJ2-5|TRBV5-4|12
ASSLSRGTETQY
>TRBJ2-7|TRBV14|10
ASSLIVGVQY
>TRBJ2-3|TRBV19|12
ASGRGKGTDTQY
>TRBJ2-1|TRBV9|17
ASSPRRDAETFGYNEQF
>TRBJ1-5|TRBV5-1|13
ASSLGGSKEEPQH
>TRBJ2-7|TRBV7-6|14
ASSKAPPGQTYEQY
>TRBJ2-7|TRBV6-1|12
VSCSQGASYEQY
>TRBJ1-1|TRBV5-4|14
ASSLSQEIRGTEAF
>TRBJ2-4|TRBV6-1|11
ASSEGHANIQY
>TRBJ2-3|TRBV6-5|12
ASNLAAGTDTQY
>TRBJ2-4|TRBV7-2|13
ASSPQRLAKNIQY
>TRBJ2-1|TRBV6-6|12
ASRRGGDYNEQF
>TRBJ2-5|TRBV27|14
ASSLSPGQGQETQY
>TRBJ2-7|TRBV28|12
ASRPGTGDYEQY